The next 12 T cell receptor beta chains were all read from a single sample in a study of Tregs in tolerant kidney transplant recipients. TCRdb's copy holds only in-frame clones and misses some; the assay was immunoSEQ multiplex PCR. This sample's clone table lists more than 30,000 clones. This sample comprised CD8+ T cells from blood, obtained before the transplant. Receptors were obtained from a human donor who received a combined kidney and bone marrow transplant.

With regard to this clone: The read terminates 3 residues ahead of where the CDR3 ends, so the germline J gene completes it. This chain connects TRBV7-3 to TRBJ2-3, with a possible D match to TRBD2 (6 bases). V lost 5 bases, J lost 1 base, and 13 bases lay in between. Germline V gives CDR1 SGHTA, CDR2 FQGTGA. The CDR3 has 15 amino acids. The CDR3 DNA, read in part, is TGTGCCAGCAGCGTCCGGGACTCAGGCACAGATACG. Amino acid sequence: CASSVRDSGTDT. The CDR3 reads in full as CASSVRDSGTDTQYF.

Regarding this clone: The CDR3 end falls 3 residues outside the read, so it is completed with the germline J gene. V and J are TRBV18 and TRBJ2-7; the match to TRBD2 covers 7 bases. The CDR3 is made up of 15 amino acids. Germline lookup yields CDR1 KGHSH and CDR2 LQKENI. Trimming cost V 6 bases and J 1 base; bases outside gene matches: 9. CDR3 bases read: TGTGCCAGCTCGTCAAGCGGGATTATATCCTACGAG. Translating gives CASSSSGIISYE. The whole CDR3 protein is CASSSSGIISYEQYF.

With regard to this clone: The sequenced fragment ends 3 residues before the CDR3 boundary, so the rest is inferred from the germline J gene. The rearrangement uses TRBV5-1 and TRBJ2-1, with D maybe TRBD1 (6 bases). V lost 1 base and J lost 8, with 10 bases in between. CDR1 is SGHRS and CDR2 is YFSETQ in the germline V gene. The CDR3 is made up of 13 amino acids. CDR3 in amino acids: CASSLNRADEQFF. The part of the CDR3 DNA that was read is TGCGCCAGCAGCTTGAACAGGGCGGATGAG.

In the case of this clone: The read ends 3 residues shy of where the CDR3 ends; the end is completed using the germline J gene. The chain combines TRBV7-6 with TRBJ2-1, with D possibly TRBD1 on 5 matching bases. V lost 4 bases to trimming and J lost 7 bases, with 8 bases between them. Looked up from germline, CDR1 is SGHVS and CDR2 is FNYEAQ. This CDR3 spans 12 amino acids. The CDR3 DNA, read in part, is TGTGCCAGCAGCTCCTACAGGAATGAG. It yields the protein CASSSYRNE. The whole CDR3 protein is CASSSYRNEQFF.

About this clone itself: The CDR3 end falls 3 residues outside the read, so it is completed with the germline J gene. The chain carries TRBV11-2 and TRBJ2-1; 11 bases agree with TRBD2. This CDR3 comprises 14 residues. The V gene end was trimmed by 3 bases and the J gene end by 7 bases; junction bases not matched to a gene: 2. Germline CDR1 is SGHAT and CDR2 is FQNNGV. CDR3 DNA, as far as it was read: TGTGCCAGCAGCTTCGTAGCGGGAGGGAATGAG. Translation gives CASSFVAGGNE. The CDR3 in full is CASSFVAGGNEQFF.

Note on this clone: The DNA ends 3 residues before the CDR3 does, and the rest of the CDR3 is filled in from the germline J gene. This chain joins TRBV2 and TRBJ1-1; TRBD1 aligns across 7 bases. V was pared by 7 bases and J by 2 bases, with 4 bases of the junction left unmatched. The CDR3 totals 13 residues. In germline, CDR1 is SNHLY, CDR2 FYNNEI. CDR3 region: CASTHRGNTEAFF. The part of the CDR3 DNA that was read is TGTGCCAGCACCCACAGGGGAAACACTGAA. Looking up the rest from reference TRBV2 and TRBJ1-1 gives the full variable domain: EPEVTQTPSHQVTQMGQEVILRCVPISNHLYFYWYRQILGQKVEFLVSFYNNEISEKSEIFDDQFSVERPDGSNFTLKIRSTKLEDSAMYFCASTHRGNTEAFFGQGTRLTVV.

Turning to this clone: The missing CDR3 end, 3 residues past where the read stops, is filled in from the germline J gene. V gene TRBV5-6 combines with J gene TRBJ2-7; D is uncertain. The V and J ends lost 0 bases and 1 base respectively, with 11 bases between them. This CDR3 comprises 15 residues. The germline V gene has CDR1 SGHDT and CDR2 YYEEEE. CDR3 loop: CASSLGAFGSYEQYF. The covered CDR3 bases are TGTGCCAGCAGCTTGGGGGCCTTTGGGTCCTACGAG.

Concerning this clone itself: From the germline J gene comes the end of the CDR3, since the read stops 3 residues before it. J is TRBJ2-1 and V is TRBV7-9; a weak D match, TRBD2 (7 bases). Per the germline V gene, CDR1 is SEHNR and CDR2 is FQNEAQ (reference sequence). V lost 2 bases, J lost 5 bases, and 13 bases lay in between. The CDR3 is made up of 15 amino acids. CDR3 DNA, as far as it was read: TGTGCCAGCAGCTTATTTGTAGGGGGGGACAATGAG. Its protein product is CASSLFVGGDNE. The whole CDR3 region reads CASSLFVGGDNEQFF.

Comment on this clone: Read coverage stops 3 residues before the CDR3 terminus; the germline J gene supplies the remainder. The chain carries TRBV7-8 and TRBJ2-7; the match to TRBD2 covers 9 bases. Unmatched junction bases numbered 7, after V lost 4 bases and J lost 3 bases. Germline-derived CDR1 and CDR2 are SGHVS and FQNEAQ. The CDR3 runs 15 residues. The sequenced part of the CDR3 DNA is TGTGCCAGCAGCTATACCCGACTAGCGGACTACGAG. This codes for CASSYTRLADYE. The entire CDR3 protein reads CASSYTRLADYEQYF.

Points on this clone: The read terminates 3 residues ahead of where the CDR3 ends, so the germline J gene completes it. This sequence joins TRBV29-1 and TRBJ2-2; TRBD2 might be the D (5 bases). The CDR3 has 14 residues. Germline lookup yields CDR1 SQVTM and CDR2 ANQGSEA. V gave up 4 bases and J gave up 1 base, with 10 bases separating them. This CDR3 is CSVVGGLNTGELFF. The sequenced part of the CDR3 DNA is TGCAGCGTTGTAGGCGGGCTGAACACCGGGGAG.

Comment on this clone: The read ends 3 residues shy of where the CDR3 ends; the end is completed using the germline J gene. This chain uses TRBV29-1 with TRBJ2-5; 8 bases match TRBD1. Per the germline V gene, CDR1 is SQVTM and CDR2 is ANQGSEA. The length of the CDR3 is 14 residues. V gave up 4 bases and J gave up 4 bases; unmatched junction bases: 8. The CDR3: CSVAGTGGLETQYF. The sequenced part of the CDR3 DNA is TGCAGCGTTGCTGGGACAGGAGGCTTAGAGACC.

As concerns this clone: Coverage ceases 3 residues before the CDR3 finishes, and the germline J gene fills in the end. The chain employs TRBV19 and TRBJ2-3; no definite D call. V was trimmed by 2 bases and J by 1 base, leaving 10 bases between them. Germline loops: CDR1 LNHDA, CDR2 SQIVND (reference sequence). CDR3 size: 15 residues. CDR3 residues: CASSILVRGTDTQYF. The covered CDR3 bases are TGTGCCAGTAGTATACTAGTTCGGGGCACAGATACG.